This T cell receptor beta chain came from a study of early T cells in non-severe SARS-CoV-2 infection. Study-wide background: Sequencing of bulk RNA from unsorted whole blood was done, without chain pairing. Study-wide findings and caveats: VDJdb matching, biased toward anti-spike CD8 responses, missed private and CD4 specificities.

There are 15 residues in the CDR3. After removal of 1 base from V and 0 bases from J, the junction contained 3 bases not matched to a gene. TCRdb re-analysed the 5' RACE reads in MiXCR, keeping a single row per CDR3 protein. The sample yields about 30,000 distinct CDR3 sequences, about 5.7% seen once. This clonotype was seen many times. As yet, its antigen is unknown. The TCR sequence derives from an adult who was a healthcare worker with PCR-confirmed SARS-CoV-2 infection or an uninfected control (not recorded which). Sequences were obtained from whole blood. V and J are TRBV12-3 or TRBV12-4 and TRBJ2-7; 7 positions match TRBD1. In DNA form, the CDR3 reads TGTGCCAGCAGTTTAGGCAGGGGGAGCTCCTACGAGCAGTACTTC. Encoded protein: CASSLGRGSSYEQYF.